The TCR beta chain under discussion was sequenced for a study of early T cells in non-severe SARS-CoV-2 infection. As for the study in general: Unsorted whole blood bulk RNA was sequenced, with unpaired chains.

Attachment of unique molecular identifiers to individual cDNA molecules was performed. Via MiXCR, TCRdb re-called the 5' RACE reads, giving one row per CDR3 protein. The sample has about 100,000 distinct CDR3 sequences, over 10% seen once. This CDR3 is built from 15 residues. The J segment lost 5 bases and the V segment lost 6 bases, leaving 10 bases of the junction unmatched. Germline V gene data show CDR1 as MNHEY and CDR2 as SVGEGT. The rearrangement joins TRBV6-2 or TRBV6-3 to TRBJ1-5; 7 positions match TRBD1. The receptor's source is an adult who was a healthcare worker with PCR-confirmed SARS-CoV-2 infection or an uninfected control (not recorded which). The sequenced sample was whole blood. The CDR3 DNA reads TGTGCCAGCAGAACTAGGCGGGACAGCGATCAGCCCCAGCATTTT. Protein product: CASRTRRDSDQPQHF.